The 14 T cell receptor beta chains presented below share a single source sample, sequenced in a study of blood T cell repertoires in COVID-19 (dated by TCRdb to the early 2020s). Libraries were made using the immunoSEQ multiplex PCR assay. As stored in TCRdb, this immuneACCESS dataset retains in-frame rearrangements with V and J assigned. A fraction of the clones does not appear; measured against another copy, unresolved V genes explain less than half of the discrepancy, and the remainder lacks a known reason. This sample gives roughly 180,000 clones in total; more than 80% of them show up just once. The ten largest account for 9.5% to 11% of the sample. The sequenced sample was peripheral blood. The receptors were gathered from a woman aged 40 to 55 with COVID-19, enrolled during active disease.

The chain is built from TRBV9 and TRBJ2-4, with D perhaps matching TRBD1 (6 bases). Trimming shortened V by 4 bases and J by 3 bases, and 17 bases separated the two germline ends. The CDR3 has 16 amino acids. Germline assignment: CDR1 SGDLS and CDR2 YYNGEE. CDR3 region: CASSPAPGGLKNIQYF. The CDR3 DNA follows: TGTGCCAGCAGCCCCGCGCCTGGGGGCCTCAAAAACATTCAGTACTTC.

The chain uses TRBV25-1 and TRBJ2-5; D is perhaps TRBD1 (5 bases). This CDR3 has 13 amino acids. Germline assignment: CDR1 MGHDK and CDR2 SYGVNS. Trimming stripped 6 bases from V and 1 base from J, with 9 bases between. The chain's CDR3 is CASRAGFQETQYF. CDR3 sequence (DNA): TGTGCCAGCAGGGCAGGGTTCCAAGAGACCCAGTACTTC.

This clone was seen a few times. The chain couples TRBV5-1 to TRBJ2-7, with 9 bases that match TRBD2. CDR1 SGHRS and CDR2 YFSETQ come from the germline V gene. V shed 4 bases and J 5 bases; nucleotides not matched to a gene: 16. The CDR3 has 17 residues. The CDR3 DNA follows: TGCGCCAGCAGCCCGTTAGCGGGAGCCACCCTCGGGGACGAGCAGTACTTC. It is translated as CASSPLAGATLGDEQYF.

The DNA for the CDR3 is TGTGCCAGCAGTTACCTGAGGACTAGCGACGAGCAGTACTTC. It translates to CASSYLRTSDEQYF. The chain couples TRBV6-6 to TRBJ2-7; TRBD2 matches at 9 bases. This CDR3 contains 14 residues. J was trimmed by 5 bases and V by 2 bases; bases with no gene match: 4. In germline, CDR1 is MNHNY, CDR2 SVGAGI (reference sequence).

The rearrangement joins TRBV3-1 (or the pseudogene TRBV3-2) to TRBJ2-3; 7 positions agree with TRBD1. Per the germline V gene, CDR1 is LGHDT and CDR2 is YNNKEL (reference sequence). Trimming removed 4 bases from V and 6 bases from J; junction bases left unmatched: 13. The CDR3 consists of 16 residues. CDR3 coding DNA: TGTGCCAGCAGCCCACAGGGGTCTCTAGTCAGCGATACGCAGTATTTT. Translating gives CASSPQGSLVSDTQYF.

The rearrangement links TRBV6-9 to TRBJ2-5, with TRBD1 matching over 8 bases. The germline V gene has CDR1 MNHGY and CDR2 SVAAGI. The CDR3 is made up of 17 amino acids. V was clipped by 1 base and J by 1 base; unmatched bases: 8. The CDR3 DNA follows: TGTGCCAGCAGTTATTGGGGGACAGGTAAGCGCCAAGAGACCCAGTACTTC. This encodes CASSYWGTGKRQETQYF.

The chain joins TRBV5-5 to TRBJ2-1; 7 positions agree with TRBD2. The junction had 10 bases not matched to a gene; V was cut back by 4 bases and J by 9 bases. Per germline, CDR1 SGHKS and CDR2 YYEKEE (reference sequence). The CDR3 is 14 residues long. In DNA form, the CDR3 reads TGTGCCAGCAGCAAGGGACTACAACTCACTGAGCAGTTCTTC. It is translated as CASSKGLQLTEQFF. The complete variable domain, with remaining parts taken from reference TRBV5-5 and TRBJ2-1, reads DAGVTQSPTHLIKTRGQQVTLRCSPISGHKSVSWYQQVLGQGPQFIFQYYEKEERGRGNFPDRFSARQFPNYSSELNVNALLLGDSALYLCASSKGLQLTEQFFGPGTRLTVL.

The chain is built from TRBV7-3 and TRBJ1-5, with a tentative D call TRBD1 (5 bases). From germline, CDR1 is SGHTA and CDR2 FQGTGA. Deletions cut 5 bases from V and 7 bases from J, with 12 bases between. The CDR3 runs 13 residues. The CDR3 DNA reads as TGTGCCAGCAGCGTAAACCGGGGGCAGCCCCAGCATTTT. Translation gives CASSVNRGQPQHF.

The chain is built from TRBV2 and TRBJ2-3, with 11 nucleotides matching TRBD2. V gave up 7 bases and J gave up 2 bases; unmatched junction bases: 5. Germline values: CDR1 SNHLY, CDR2 FYNNEI. The length of the CDR3 is 15 residues. CDR3 nucleotides: TGTGCCAGCATAAGACTAGCGGGGACCACAGATACGCAGTATTTT. Its protein product is CASIRLAGTTDTQYF.

In its sample, this clone was seen many times. The V and J genes are TRBV5-1 and TRBJ1-2; 7 nucleotides align to TRBD1. Germline values: CDR1 SGHRS, CDR2 YFSETQ. J gave up 4 bases and V 4 bases, and 7 bases lay outside the gene matches. This CDR3 comprises 14 residues. This CDR3 reads CASSPGQLLYGYTF. CDR3 nucleotides: TGCGCCAGCAGCCCGGGACAGCTACTCTATGGCTACACCTTC.

The CDR3 nucleotides are TGTGCCAGCAGCTTATGGGCAGGGGGCAATCCCACACAGAATGAGCAGTTCTTC. As protein: CASSLWAGGNPTQNEQFF. The V call is TRBV11-2, the J call TRBJ2-1, with TRBD1 identical over 8 bases. Germline V gives CDR1 SGHAT, CDR2 FQNNGV. J lost 7 bases, V lost 2 bases, and 16 bases had no gene match. This CDR3 is built from 18 residues.

The V call is TRBV12-3 or TRBV12-4, the J call TRBJ2-7; tentative D call: TRBD1 (5 bases). The CDR3 length is 13 residues. The V end was cut by 6 bases, the J end by 2 bases, with 11 bases between. The CDR3 spells CASSPQGAYEQYV. For the CDR3, the DNA is TGTGCCAGCAGCCCCCAAGGGGCCTACGAGCAGTACGTC.

The chain is built from TRBV9 and TRBJ2-1, with D tentatively TRBD2 (6 bases). Germline CDR1 reads SGDLS; CDR2 reads YYNGEE. V lost 2 bases, J lost 2 bases, and 11 bases lay in between. This CDR3 is built from 15 residues. The CDR3 reads CASSVEGSTYNEQFF. The CDR3 DNA follows: TGTGCCAGCAGCGTGGAGGGGAGCACCTACAATGAGCAGTTCTTC.

This chain uses TRBV6-5 with TRBJ1-2; perhaps TRBD1 as D (6 bases). The CDR3 is 14 amino acids. CDR1 and CDR2 from the germline V gene are MNHEY and SVGAGI. V was cut by 6 bases and J by 3 bases, with 14 bases left in between. The CDR3 DNA reads TGTGCCAGCAGAACCTGGGAGGGGGACTATGGCTACACCTTC. Translated, it gives CASRTWEGDYGYTF.